This section outlines one T cell receptor (beta chain) sequence together with its context. Its specificity is not known. This record comes from a study of cytotoxic CD8 clonotypes in ibrutinib-treated CLL. Regarding the study as a whole: For progressing versus sustained-remission patients, sampling times were not the same.

The ends were cut back, 0 bases at V and 6 bases at J, with 16 bases in the middle. CDR3 length: 15 residues. Per germline, CDR1 SGHKS and CDR2 YYEKEE (reference sequence). Sequencing sought depths of 1 in 200,000 to 1 in 1 million T cells. Sequenced by immunoSEQ multiplex PCR; TCRdb stores in-frame clones only, minus some. Of fewer than 25,000 clones in the sample, approximately 72% were seen once. TCR beta library input comprised roughly 2 micrograms of genomic DNA from cryopreserved PBMCs. The origin of this receptor is a human donor with chronic lymphocytic leukemia. V gene TRBV5-5 combines with J gene TRBJ2-7; tentative D call: TRBD2 (5 bases). The sequences come from PBMCs, collected before ibrutinib treatment. The CDR3 spells CASSLASARAGEQYF. In nucleotides, the CDR3 is TGTGCCAGCAGCTTGGCCAGCGCCCGGGCGGGCGAGCAGTACTTC.